What follows is one T cell receptor (beta chain) and its context. What it binds is not known. The record originates from a study of OX40 agonist ivuxolimab in advanced cancers. Measured with immunoSEQ multiplex PCR; TCRdb has only the in-frame clones, and not every one. Of about 68,000 clones in the sample, 86% were seen once. Study-wide findings and caveats: Researchers report that CD8+ T cells had, on average, more expanded clones than CD4+.

The source was CD4+ or CD8+ T cells sorted from blood, collected in a trial of the OX40 agonist ivuxolimab. The source of this sequence is an adult with an advanced solid tumor such as melanoma, head and neck, liver or kidney cancer.

The CDR3 bases are TGCGCCAGCAGGGAGCTAGCGGGAGGAGAAGAGACCCAGTACTTC. As protein: CASRELAGGEETQYF. This chain joins TRBV5-1 and TRBJ2-5; the match to TRBD2 covers 11 bases. Germline V gene lookup returns CDR1 SGHRS and CDR2 YFSETQ. The CDR3 sequence is 15 residues long. Trimming at V came to 5 bases and at J to 3 bases, leaving 6 bases not matched to a gene.